This entry features one T cell receptor beta chain sequence. Its antigen remains unidentified. Trimming took 6 bases from V and 4 from J; bases not matched to a gene: 5. The germline V gene has CDR1 MNHNS and CDR2 SASEGT. The CDR3 runs to 14 residues. This specimen belongs to a study of chemoradiotherapy in HPV16-positive cancers. Study background: Functional T-cell assays on a couple of HPV16-positive patients' cells defined candidate HPV-specific clones and common TCR motifs. Points from the study as a whole: Candidate HPV-specific clones and E7-related TCR motifs grew in tumor during treatment. Functional assays defining HPV-specific T cells used only a couple of HPV16-positive patients. In HPV16-positive patients, HPV-responsive T-cell expansion tracked better recurrence-free survival.

Sequenced by immunoSEQ multiplex PCR; TCRdb stores in-frame clones only, minus some. This table holds 25,000 to 30,000 clones, roughly 82% found once. The V and J genes are TRBV6-1 and TRBJ1-1; 10 positions agree with TRBD1. The sequence came from a human donor with HPV-associated anogenital cancer. The sequencing here drew on blood, taken from a patient who underwent chemoradiotherapy. The CDR3 nucleotides are TGTGCCAGCAGAGACAGGGGGCCGGGCACTGAAGCTTTCTTT. Translating it yields CASRDRGPGTEAFF.